This T cell receptor beta chain was found in a study of blood T cells in healthy people across ages. Regarding the study as a whole: Fewer expanded clones and more diversity marked long-lived versus aged donors. It was not known whether donors were CMV positive (a possible confounder of expanded clonotype changes).

The CDR3 length is 14 residues. The germline V gene has CDR1 DFQATT and CDR2 SNEGSKA (reference sequence). PCR was performed a second time for about 7 to 12 cycles using a sample-barcoded 5' primer and a J-beta primer mix. A minimum of 2.5 million CDR3-containing paired-end reads was obtained for each sample. TCRdb independently ran MiXCR on the 5' RACE reads; one entry per CDR3 protein. The sample shows 1.8 million or so distinct CDR3 sequences, about 39% of them seen only once. With respect to this clonotype: Its specificity is not known. One junction end does not reproduce the germline sequence, and a read error may be involved.

A minimum of 5 micrograms of total RNA was extracted per sample. The source is a human donor in good health. This chain links TRBV20-1 with TRBJ1-5, with 7 nucleotides matching TRBD1. Sequenced: blood. The CDR3 DNA reads TGCAGTGGGCTCGAGAGGGGGCGCATCCAGCCCCAGAATTTT. This codes for CSGLERGRIQPQNF.